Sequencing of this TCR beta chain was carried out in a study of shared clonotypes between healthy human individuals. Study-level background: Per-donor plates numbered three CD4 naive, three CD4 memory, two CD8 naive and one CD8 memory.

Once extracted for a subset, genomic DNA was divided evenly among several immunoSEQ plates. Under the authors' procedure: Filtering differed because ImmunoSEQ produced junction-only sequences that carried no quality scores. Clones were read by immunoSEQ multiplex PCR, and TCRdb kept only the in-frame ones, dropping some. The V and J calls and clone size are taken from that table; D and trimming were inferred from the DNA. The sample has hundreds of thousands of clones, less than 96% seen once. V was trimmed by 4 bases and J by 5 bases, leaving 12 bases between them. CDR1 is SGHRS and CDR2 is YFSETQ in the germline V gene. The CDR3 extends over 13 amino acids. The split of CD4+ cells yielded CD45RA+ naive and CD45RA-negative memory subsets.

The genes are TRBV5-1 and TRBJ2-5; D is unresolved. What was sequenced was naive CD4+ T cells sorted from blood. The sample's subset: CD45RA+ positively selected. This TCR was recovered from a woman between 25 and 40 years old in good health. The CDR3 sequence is CASSLRVGETQYF. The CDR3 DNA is TGCGCCAGCAGCCTTAGGGTGGGGGAGACCCAGTACTTC.